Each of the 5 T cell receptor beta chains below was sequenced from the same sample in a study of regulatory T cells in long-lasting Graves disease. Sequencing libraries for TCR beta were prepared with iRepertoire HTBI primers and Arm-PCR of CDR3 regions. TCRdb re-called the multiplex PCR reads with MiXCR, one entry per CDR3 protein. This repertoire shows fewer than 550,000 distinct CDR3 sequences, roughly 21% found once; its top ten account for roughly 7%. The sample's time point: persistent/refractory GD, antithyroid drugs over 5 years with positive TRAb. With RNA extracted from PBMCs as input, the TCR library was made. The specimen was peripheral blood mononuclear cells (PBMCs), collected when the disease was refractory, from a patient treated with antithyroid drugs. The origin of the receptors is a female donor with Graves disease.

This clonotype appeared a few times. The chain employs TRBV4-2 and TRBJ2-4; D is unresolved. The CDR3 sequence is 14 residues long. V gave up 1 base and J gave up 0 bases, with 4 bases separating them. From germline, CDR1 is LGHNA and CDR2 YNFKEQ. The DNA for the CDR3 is TGTGCCAGCAGCCAAGCGGGAGCCAAAAACATTCAGTACTTC. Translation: CASSQAGAKNIQYF.

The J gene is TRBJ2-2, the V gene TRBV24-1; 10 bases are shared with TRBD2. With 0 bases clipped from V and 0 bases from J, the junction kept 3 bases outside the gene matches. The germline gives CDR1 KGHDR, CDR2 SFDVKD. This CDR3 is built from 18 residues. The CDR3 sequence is CATSDLGLAGANTGELFF. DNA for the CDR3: TGTGCCACCAGTGATTTGGGGCTAGCGGGGGCGAACACCGGGGAGCTGTTTTTT.

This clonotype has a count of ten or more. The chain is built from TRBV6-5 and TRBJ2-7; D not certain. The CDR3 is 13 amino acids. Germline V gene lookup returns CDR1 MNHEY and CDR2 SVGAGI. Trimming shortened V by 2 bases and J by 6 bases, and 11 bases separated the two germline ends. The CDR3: CASSYPGRSEQYF. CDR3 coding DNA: TGTGCCAGCAGTTACCCAGGACGCTCCGAGCAGTACTTC.

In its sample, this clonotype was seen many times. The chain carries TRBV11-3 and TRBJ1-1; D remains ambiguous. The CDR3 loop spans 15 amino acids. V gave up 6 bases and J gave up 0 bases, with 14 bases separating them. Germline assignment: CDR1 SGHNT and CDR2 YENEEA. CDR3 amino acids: CASSPETAMNTEAFF. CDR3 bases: TGTGCCAGCAGTCCAGAGACTGCAATGAACACTGAAGCTTTCTTT.

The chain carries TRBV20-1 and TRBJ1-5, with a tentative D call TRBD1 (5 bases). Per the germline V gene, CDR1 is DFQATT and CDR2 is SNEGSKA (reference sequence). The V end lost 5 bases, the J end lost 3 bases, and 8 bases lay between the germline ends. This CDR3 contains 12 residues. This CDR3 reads CSARQSNQPQHF. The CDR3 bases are TGCAGTGCTCGACAGTCCAATCAGCCCCAGCATTTT.